This T cell receptor (beta chain) came from a study of cytomegalovirus exposure and HLA in healthy donors. Regarding the study as a whole: CMV antigen specificity of three CMV-associated chains was confirmed in vitro. DRB1 showed the most TCR associations and HLA-C the fewest in a later analysis, as rates varied by HLA locus.

In the case of this clone: Its antigen is currently unknown.

This CDR3 is built from 15 residues. CDR1 is MNHEY and CDR2 is SVGAGI in the germline V gene. J was trimmed by 6 bases and V by 6 bases; bases with no gene match: 9. Primers for the PCR totalled 60 Vbeta and 13 Jbeta. Source study methods: In a later analysis, the count reached about 75 million unique TCR beta chains, with about 9.9 million shared. Using immunoSEQ multiplex PCR, the repertoire was profiled, and TCRdb retains in-frame clones only, with some absent. That table furnishes V, J and clone size, whereas the DNA furnished D and trimming. The sample is made up of about 140,000 clones, and the top ten hold approximately 2.6% of it.

This chain links TRBV6-5 with TRBJ1-5; the match to TRBD1 covers 9 bases. This receptor was obtained from a man aged 40-50 years in good health and CMV-seronegative. Sequenced sample: PBMCs. Here the CDR3 reads CASSPRTGAGQPQHF. CDR3 in DNA: TGTGCCAGCAGCCCCCGGACAGGGGCAGGTCAGCCCCAGCATTTT.